The rows below give T cell receptor beta chains drawn from one sample of a study of cytomegalovirus exposure and HLA in healthy donors. Assay: immunoSEQ multiplex PCR; the TCRdb copy retains only in-frame clones and omits some. The sample consists of fewer than 130,000 clones, roughly three fifths of them appearing once. Sequencing was done on a sample of PBMCs. These receptors all come from a young man in good health and CMV-seropositive. The CDR3 runs from the conserved cysteine through the conserved F or W. The order of the fields is CDR3 DNA, CDR3 protein, D gene, V gene, J gene, clone size. A D gene is named only where the DNA matches it firmly. Where a row states a size, it is once, few, many or the class of an expanded clone; other rows omit it.

TGTGCCAGCAGCCCGACTAGCGGGGGTTCCTACAATGAGCAGTTCTTC	CASSPTSGGSYNEQFF	TRBD2	TRBV7-3	TRBJ2-1	NA
TGTGCCAGCAGCTTGTCCGGGACAGGGGGCTACGAGCAGTACTTC	CASSLSGTGGYEQYF	TRBD1	TRBV7-9	TRBJ2-7	NA
TGTGCCAGCAGTGAAGGGCTCGCCTCGGAGACCCAGTACTTC	CASSEGLASETQYF	NA	TRBV2	TRBJ2-5	NA
TGTGCCATCGGGGACAGGGTGAACACTGAAGCTTTCTTT	CAIGDRVNTEAFF	TRBD1	TRBV10-3	TRBJ1-1	NA
TGTGCCAGCAGCCCGAAAACAGGGCCAGGAACTGAAGCTTTCTTT	CASSPKTGPGTEAFF	NA	TRBV16	TRBJ1-1	NA
TGTGCCAGCAGCTTAGATCCGTATAGGGGCGAGCAGTACTTC	CASSLDPYRGEQYF	NA	TRBV11-3	TRBJ2-7	few
TGTGCCAGCAGCGCGGACAGGGTGGGTGGCTACACCTTC	CASSADRVGGYTF	TRBD1	TRBV5-4	TRBJ1-2	NA
TGTGCCACGGCGACAGGGTCGGAGACCCAGTACTTC	CATATGSETQYF	TRBD1	TRBV2	TRBJ2-5	NA
TGTGCCAGCAGTGAACTCGGGGGTACCAGCAATCAGCCCCAGCATTTT	CASSELGGTSNQPQHF	NA	TRBV6-1	TRBJ1-5	NA
TGCGCCAGCAGTGAGGGCAGATCGGGAGATACGCAGTATTTT	CASSEGRSGDTQYF	NA	TRBV10-1	TRBJ2-3	NA
TGTGCCAGCAGCCAAGACCCCCTAACGACTAATGAAAAACTGTTTTTT	CASSQDPLTTNEKLFF	NA	TRBV4-2	TRBJ1-4	NA
TGTGCCAGCAGTCCGGGACAGGGGGCGGCAGATACGCAGTATTTT	CASSPGQGAADTQYF	TRBD1	TRBV6-5	TRBJ2-3	NA
TGTGCCAGCAGTGGGGAAAGGGGGCTGAATGAGCAGTTCTTC	CASSGERGLNEQFF	TRBD1	TRBV2	TRBJ2-1	NA
TGTGCCAGCACAGTCCCGGGGGCAGATACGCAGTATTTT	CASTVPGADTQYF	NA	TRBV6-5	TRBJ2-3	NA
TGTGCCAGCAGGAGGGACAGGGCCCTCTACGAGCAGTACTTC	CASRRDRALYEQYF	TRBD1	TRBV6-5	TRBJ2-7	NA
TGTGCCTGGAGTGTAGGTGGACAGTGGTACTTC	CAWSVGGQWYF	NA	TRBV30	TRBJ2-7	NA
TGTGCCAGCAGCCCGGGACAGGAGATTGAAGCTTTCTTT	CASSPGQEIEAFF	TRBD1	TRBV5-4	TRBJ1-1	few
TGCGCCAGCAGCCGGACTAGCCCCGGCGGAACCGGGGAGCTGTTTTTT	CASSRTSPGGTGELFF	TRBD2	TRBV5-1	TRBJ2-2	few
TGCGCCAGCAGTCTGCAGGTTGGCACTGAAGCTTTCTTT	CASSLQVGTEAFF	NA	TRBV10-2	TRBJ1-1	NA
TGTGCCAGCAGCTCGATGGTCCTGGGGAGCTCCTACGAGCAGTACTTC	CASSSMVLGSSYEQYF	NA	TRBV5-4	TRBJ2-7	NA
TGCGCCAGCAGCCAAGATCTCCGGACAGGGGGCTGGGACGAGCAGTACTTC	CASSQDLRTGGWDEQYF	TRBD1	TRBV4-1	TRBJ2-7	NA
TGTGCCAGCACAAGGAGCGGGGGGGAAGAGACCCAGTACTTC	CASTRSGGEETQYF	TRBD2	TRBV7-6	TRBJ2-5	NA
TGTGCCAGCAGCTTAACACTAGCGGGGGTTAATGAGCAGTTCTTC	CASSLTLAGVNEQFF	TRBD2	TRBV7-6	TRBJ2-1	few
TGTGCCTGGAGTAAGGCGGGGGGGGGTGAGCAGTTCTTC	CAWSKAGGGEQFF	TRBD2	TRBV30	TRBJ2-1	NA
TGTGCCAGCATCGCGCTGTATGACAGAGATCAGCCCCAGCATTTT	CASIALYDRDQPQHF	NA	TRBV5-7	TRBJ1-5	NA
TGCGCCAGCAGCCAGATGGACAGGGGACAGTATTTT	CASSQMDRGQYF	TRBD1	TRBV4-1	TRBJ2-3	few
TGTGCCAGCAGCTTGCGAGGGAGGTCCTACGAGCAGTACTTC	CASSLRGRSYEQYF	NA	TRBV5-4	TRBJ2-7	NA
TGCGCCAGCAGTGGCGGGGGGGCCCGTTACAATGAGCAGTTCTTC	CASSGGGARYNEQFF	TRBD2	TRBV10-1	TRBJ2-1	NA
TGTGCCAGCAGCGCACGGACAGGGGACTACGAGCAGTACTTC	CASSARTGDYEQYF	TRBD1	TRBV5-4	TRBJ2-7	NA
TGCGCCAGCAGCGAAAGCCCTAGCGGGGGTGAAGGGGATACGCAGTATTTT	CASSESPSGGEGDTQYF	TRBD2	TRBV5-1	TRBJ2-3	few
TGTGCCAGTAGTATCAGGGGACAGAGAAGTGGGCCCCAGCATTTT	CASSIRGQRSGPQHF	TRBD1	TRBV19	TRBJ1-5	NA
TGTGCCAGCAGCGTAGACCTTATAAGGGGCATGAACACTGAAGCTTTCTTT	CASSVDLIRGMNTEAFF	NA	TRBV9	TRBJ1-1	NA
TGTGCCAGCAGCTTATCGCAGGGGGGTCAAGAGACCCAGTACTTC	CASSLSQGGQETQYF	NA	TRBV7-8	TRBJ2-5	NA
TGTGCCAGCAGTGAAAGGGCAATTGGGCGGGGGACCATATATTTT	CASSERAIGRGTIYF	NA	TRBV2	TRBJ1-3	few
TGTGCCAGCAGTTACGGGGGCCCGCCGGGCGAGCTGTTTTTT	CASSYGGPPGELFF	NA	TRBV6-5	TRBJ2-2	few
TGTGCCAGCAGCCTCGGGACTAGCGGGGGGCAAGAGACCCAGTACTTC	CASSLGTSGGQETQYF	TRBD2	TRBV7-9	TRBJ2-5	NA
TGTGCCAGCAGCCAAGTTCGTTCACAGGGGTACAATGAGCAGTTCTTC	CASSQVRSQGYNEQFF	TRBD1	TRBV4-2	TRBJ2-1	NA
TGTGCCAGCAGCTCGGGACAGATCACTGAAGCTTTCTTT	CASSSGQITEAFF	TRBD1	TRBV7-6	TRBJ1-1	few
TGTGCCAGCAGCCCGGGGGTAGGGCGGCGCGAGCAGTACTTC	CASSPGVGRREQYF	NA	TRBV11-2	TRBJ2-7	few
TGTGCCAGCAGCTCCCAGGGGGCTGGTTACACCTTC	CASSSQGAGYTF	TRBD1	TRBV5-4	TRBJ1-2	NA
TGTGCCAGCTCACCGAGGGAGGGCACTGAAGCTTTCTTT	CASSPREGTEAFF	NA	TRBV18	TRBJ1-1	NA
TGTGCTAGCAGCTTAGAAGGAGGGCGGCTGTTTTTT	CASSLEGGRLFF	NA	TRBV7-7	TRBJ2-2	NA
TGTGCCTGGACCGGACAGGAGAACACTGAAGCTTTCTTT	CAWTGQENTEAFF	TRBD1	TRBV30	TRBJ1-1	NA
TGTGCCAGCAGTGACGATCCGGGACAGGGGGCGAGGGACAATCAGCCCCAGCATTTT	CASSDDPGQGARDNQPQHF	TRBD1	TRBV2	TRBJ1-5	few
TGTGCCAGCTCACCCCGGGACAGGGGGGACTACACCTTC	CASSPRDRGDYTF	TRBD1	TRBV18	TRBJ1-2	once
TGTGCCAGCATGTCTCCAACTAATGAAAAACTGTTTTTT	CASMSPTNEKLFF	NA	TRBV28	TRBJ1-4	NA
TGTGCCAGCAGTAGGAGGGACAGACCTAACTATGGCTACACCTTC	CASSRRDRPNYGYTF	TRBD1	TRBV9	TRBJ1-2	few
TGCGCCAGCAGCTTGGTACCCGAGCTTAACAATGAGCAGTTCTTC	CASSLVPELNNEQFF	NA	TRBV5-1	TRBJ2-1	NA
TGCGCCAGCAGCCAAGTCCTAGCGGATGAGCAGTTCTTC	CASSQVLADEQFF	TRBD2	TRBV4-1	TRBJ2-1	NA